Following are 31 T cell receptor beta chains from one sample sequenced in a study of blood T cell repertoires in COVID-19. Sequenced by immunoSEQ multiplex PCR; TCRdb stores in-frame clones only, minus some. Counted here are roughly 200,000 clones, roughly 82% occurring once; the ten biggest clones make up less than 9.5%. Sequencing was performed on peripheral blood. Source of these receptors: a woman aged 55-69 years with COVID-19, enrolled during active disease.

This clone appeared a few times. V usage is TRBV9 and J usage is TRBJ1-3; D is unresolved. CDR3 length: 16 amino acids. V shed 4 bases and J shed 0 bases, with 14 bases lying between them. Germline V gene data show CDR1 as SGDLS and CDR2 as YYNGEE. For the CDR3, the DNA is TGTGCCAGCAGCTTAGATGGAGGCCCCTCTGGAAACACCATATATTTT. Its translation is CASSLDGGPSGNTIYF.

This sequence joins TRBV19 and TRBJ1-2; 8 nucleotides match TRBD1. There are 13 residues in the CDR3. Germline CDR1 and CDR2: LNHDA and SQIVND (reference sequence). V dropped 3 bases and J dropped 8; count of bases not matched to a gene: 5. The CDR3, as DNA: TGTGCCAGTAGTATTGGGACAGGAGGAGGCTACACCTTC. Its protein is CASSIGTGGGYTF.

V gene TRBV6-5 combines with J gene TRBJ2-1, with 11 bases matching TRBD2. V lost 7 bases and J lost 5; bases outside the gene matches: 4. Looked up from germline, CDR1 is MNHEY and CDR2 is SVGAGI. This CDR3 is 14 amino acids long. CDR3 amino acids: CASNLAGGHNEQFF. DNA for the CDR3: TGTGCCAGCAATTTAGCGGGGGGGCACAATGAGCAGTTCTTC.

CDR3 bases: TGTGCCAGCAGTTACCCGGGTTGGAACACTGAAGCTTTCTTT. This codes for CASSYPGWNTEAFF. The chain carries TRBV6-2 or TRBV6-3 and TRBJ1-1; D is unresolved. V was pared by 2 bases and J by 1 base, with 8 bases between. There are 14 residues in the CDR3. Germline CDR1 MNHEY, CDR2 SVGEGT.

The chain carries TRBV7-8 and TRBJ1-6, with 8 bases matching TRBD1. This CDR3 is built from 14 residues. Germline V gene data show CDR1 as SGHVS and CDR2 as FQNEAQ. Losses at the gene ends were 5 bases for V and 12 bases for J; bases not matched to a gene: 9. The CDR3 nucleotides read TGTGCCAGCAGCGCAGACAGGGGCCGAGGACCCCTCCACTTT. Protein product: CASSADRGRGPLHF.

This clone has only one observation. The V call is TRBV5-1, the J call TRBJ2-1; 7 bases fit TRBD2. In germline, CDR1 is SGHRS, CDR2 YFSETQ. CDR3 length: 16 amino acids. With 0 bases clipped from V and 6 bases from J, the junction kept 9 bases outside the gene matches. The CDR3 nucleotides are TGCGCCAGCAGCTTGGTGGCGGGAGTCAGAGGCAATGAGCAGTTCTTC. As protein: CASSLVAGVRGNEQFF.

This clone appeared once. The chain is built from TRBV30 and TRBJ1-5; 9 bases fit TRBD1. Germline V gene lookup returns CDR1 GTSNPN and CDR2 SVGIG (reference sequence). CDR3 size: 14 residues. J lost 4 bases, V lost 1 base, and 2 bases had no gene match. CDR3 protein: CAWSAGTGNQPQHF. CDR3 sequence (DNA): TGTGCCTGGAGTGCCGGGACAGGGAATCAGCCCCAGCATTTT.

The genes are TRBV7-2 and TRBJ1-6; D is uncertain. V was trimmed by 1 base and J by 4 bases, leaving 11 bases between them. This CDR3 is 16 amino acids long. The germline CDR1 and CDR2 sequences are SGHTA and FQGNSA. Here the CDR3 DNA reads TGTGCCAGCAGCTTAGGGTCGTCGGGTTATAATTCACCCCTCCACTTT. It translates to CASSLGSSGYNSPLHF.

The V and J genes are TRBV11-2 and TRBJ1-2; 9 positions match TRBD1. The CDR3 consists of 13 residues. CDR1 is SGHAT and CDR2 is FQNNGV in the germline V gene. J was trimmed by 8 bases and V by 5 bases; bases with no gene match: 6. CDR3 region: CASSADRGGGYTF. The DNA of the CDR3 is TGTGCCAGCAGCGCCGACAGGGGGGGAGGCTACACCTTC.

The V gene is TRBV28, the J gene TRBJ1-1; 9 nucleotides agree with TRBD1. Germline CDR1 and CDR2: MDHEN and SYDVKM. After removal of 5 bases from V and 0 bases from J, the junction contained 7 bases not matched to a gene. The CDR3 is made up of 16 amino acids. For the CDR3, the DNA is TGTGCCAGCAGTGCCGGGACAGGGATGATGAACACTGAAGCTTTCTTT. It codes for CASSAGTGMMNTEAFF.

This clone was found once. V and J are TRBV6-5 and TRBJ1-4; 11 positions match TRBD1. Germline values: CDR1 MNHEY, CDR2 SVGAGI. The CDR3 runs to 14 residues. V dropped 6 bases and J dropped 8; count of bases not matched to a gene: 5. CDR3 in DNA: TGTGCCAGCAGCCGGACAGGGGGCGAGGAAAAACTGTTTTTT. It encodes CASSRTGGEEKLFF.

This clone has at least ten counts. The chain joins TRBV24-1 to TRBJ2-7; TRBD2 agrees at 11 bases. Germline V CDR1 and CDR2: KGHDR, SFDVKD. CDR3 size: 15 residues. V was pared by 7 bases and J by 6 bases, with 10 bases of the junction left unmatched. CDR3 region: CATSPTSGSFSEQYF. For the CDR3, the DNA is TGTGCCACCAGCCCTACTAGCGGGAGCTTTTCCGAGCAGTACTTC.

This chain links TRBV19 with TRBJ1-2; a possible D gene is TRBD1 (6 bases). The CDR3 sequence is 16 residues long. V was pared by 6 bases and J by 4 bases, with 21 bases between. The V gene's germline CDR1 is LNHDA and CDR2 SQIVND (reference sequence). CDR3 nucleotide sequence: TGTGCCAGTAGGACCCCTCACCGTGAGGACAGCTATGGCTACACCTTC. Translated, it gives CASRTPHREDSYGYTF.

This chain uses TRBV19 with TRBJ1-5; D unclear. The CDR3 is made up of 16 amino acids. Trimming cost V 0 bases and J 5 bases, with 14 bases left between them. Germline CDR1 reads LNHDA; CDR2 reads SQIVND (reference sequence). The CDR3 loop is CASSIDTSGRYQPQHF. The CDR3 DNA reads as TGTGCCAGTAGTATAGACACATCGGGGAGGTATCAGCCCCAGCATTTT.

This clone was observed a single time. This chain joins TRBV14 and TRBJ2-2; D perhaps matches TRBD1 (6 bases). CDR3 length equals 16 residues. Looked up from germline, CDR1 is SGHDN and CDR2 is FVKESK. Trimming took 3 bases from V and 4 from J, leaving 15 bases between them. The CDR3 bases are TGTGCCAGCAGCCAGTTTTTGGGGGCCCTCACCGGGGAGCTGTTTTTT. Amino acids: CASSQFLGALTGELFF. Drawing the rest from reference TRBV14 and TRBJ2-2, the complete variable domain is EAGVTQFPSHSVIEKGQTVTLRCDPISGHDNLYWYRRVMGKEIKFLLHFVKESKQDESGMPNNRFLAERTGGTYSTLKVQPAELEDSGVYFCASSQFLGALTGELFFGEGSRLTVL.

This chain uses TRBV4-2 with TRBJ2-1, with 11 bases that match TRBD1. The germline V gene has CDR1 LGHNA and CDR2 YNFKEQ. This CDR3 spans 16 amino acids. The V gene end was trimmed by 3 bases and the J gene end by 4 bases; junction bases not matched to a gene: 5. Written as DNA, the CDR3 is TGTGCCAGCAGCCACCTGGGACAGGGGGAATACAATGAGCAGTTCTTC. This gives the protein CASSHLGQGEYNEQFF.

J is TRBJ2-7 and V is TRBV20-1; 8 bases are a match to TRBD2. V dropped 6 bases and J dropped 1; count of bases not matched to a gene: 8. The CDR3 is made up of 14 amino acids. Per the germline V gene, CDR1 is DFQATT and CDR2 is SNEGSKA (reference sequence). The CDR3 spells CSASPGTSSYEQYF. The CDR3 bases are TGCAGTGCCAGTCCCGGGACTAGTTCCTACGAGCAGTACTTC.

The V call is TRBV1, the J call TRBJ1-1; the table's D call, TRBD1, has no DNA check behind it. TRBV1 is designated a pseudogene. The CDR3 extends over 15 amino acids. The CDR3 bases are TGCACCAGCAGCCAGGAGAACAGGGGTGGGACTGAAGCTTTCTTT. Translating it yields CTSSQENRGGTEAFF.

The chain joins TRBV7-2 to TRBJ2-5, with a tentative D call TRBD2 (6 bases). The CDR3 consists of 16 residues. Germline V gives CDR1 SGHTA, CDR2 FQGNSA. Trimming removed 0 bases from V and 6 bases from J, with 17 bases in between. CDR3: CASSLAGGLRQKTQYF. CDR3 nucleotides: TGTGCCAGCAGCTTAGCGGGGGGACTCCGGCAAAAGACCCAGTACTTC. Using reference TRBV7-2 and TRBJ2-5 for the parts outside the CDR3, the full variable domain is GAGVSQSPSNKVTEKGKDVELRCDPISGHTALYWYRQSLGQGLEFLIYFQGNSAPDKSGLPSDRFSAERTGGSVSTLTIQRTQQEDSAVYLCASSLAGGLRQKTQYFGPGTRLLVL.

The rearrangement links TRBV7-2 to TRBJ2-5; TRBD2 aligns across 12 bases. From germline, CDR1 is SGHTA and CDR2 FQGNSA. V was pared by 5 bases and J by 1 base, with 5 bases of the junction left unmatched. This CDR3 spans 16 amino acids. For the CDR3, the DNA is TGTGCCAGCAGCACCCCGGGACTAGCGGGCCAAGAGACCCAGTACTTC. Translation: CASSTPGLAGQETQYF. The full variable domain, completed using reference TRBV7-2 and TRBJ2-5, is GAGVSQSPSNKVTEKGKDVELRCDPISGHTALYWYRQSLGQGLEFLIYFQGNSAPDKSGLPSDRFSAERTGGSVSTLTIQRTQQEDSAVYLCASSTPGLAGQETQYFGPGTRLLVL.

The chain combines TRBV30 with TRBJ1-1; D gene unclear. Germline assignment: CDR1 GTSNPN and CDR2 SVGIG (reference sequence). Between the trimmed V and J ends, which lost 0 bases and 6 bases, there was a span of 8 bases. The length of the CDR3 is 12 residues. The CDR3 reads CAWSVSRAEAFF. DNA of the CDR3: TGTGCCTGGAGTGTCTCAAGAGCTGAAGCTTTCTTT.

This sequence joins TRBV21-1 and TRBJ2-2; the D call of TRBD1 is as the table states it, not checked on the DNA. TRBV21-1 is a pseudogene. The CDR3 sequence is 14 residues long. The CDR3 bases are TGTGCCGGTGGGTACAGAGTACTCACCGGGGAGCTGTTTTTT. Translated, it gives CAGGYRVLTGELFF.

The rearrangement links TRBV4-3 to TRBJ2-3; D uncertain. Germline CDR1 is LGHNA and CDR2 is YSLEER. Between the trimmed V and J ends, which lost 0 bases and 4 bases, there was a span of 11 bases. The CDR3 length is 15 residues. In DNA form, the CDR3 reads TGCGCCAGCAGCCAAGATCCTCTTCCCCCAGATACGCAGTATTTT. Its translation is CASSQDPLPPDTQYF.

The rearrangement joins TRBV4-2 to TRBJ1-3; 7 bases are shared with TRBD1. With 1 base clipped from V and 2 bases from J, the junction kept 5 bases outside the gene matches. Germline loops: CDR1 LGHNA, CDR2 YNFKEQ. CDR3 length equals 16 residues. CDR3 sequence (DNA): TGTGCCAGCAGCCAAGGAACCGACAGGGCTGGAAACACCATATATTTT. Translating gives CASSQGTDRAGNTIYF.

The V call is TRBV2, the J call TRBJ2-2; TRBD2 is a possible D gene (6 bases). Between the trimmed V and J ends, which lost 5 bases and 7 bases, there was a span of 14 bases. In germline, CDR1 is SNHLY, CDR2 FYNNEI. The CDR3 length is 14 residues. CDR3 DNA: TGTGCCAGCAGTCCCAAGACTAGTAGCGGGGAGCTGTTTTTT. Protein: CASSPKTSSGELFF.

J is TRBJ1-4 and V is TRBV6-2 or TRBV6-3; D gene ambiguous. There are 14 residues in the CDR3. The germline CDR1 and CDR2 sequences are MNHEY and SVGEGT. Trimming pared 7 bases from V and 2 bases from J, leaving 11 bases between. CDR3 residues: CASTPAATNEKLFF. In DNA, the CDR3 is TGTGCCAGCACCCCGGCTGCCACTAATGAAAAACTGTTTTTT.

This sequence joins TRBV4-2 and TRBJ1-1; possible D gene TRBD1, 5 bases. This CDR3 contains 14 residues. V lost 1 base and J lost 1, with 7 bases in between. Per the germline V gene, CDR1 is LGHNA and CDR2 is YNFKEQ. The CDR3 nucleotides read TGTGCCAGCAGCCAAGTAGGGGCGAACACTGAAGCTTTCTTT. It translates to CASSQVGANTEAFF.

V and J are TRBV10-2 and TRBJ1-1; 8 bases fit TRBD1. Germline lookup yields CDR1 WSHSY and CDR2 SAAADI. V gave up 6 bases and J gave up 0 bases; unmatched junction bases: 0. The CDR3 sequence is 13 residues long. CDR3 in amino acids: CASRDRVNTEAFF. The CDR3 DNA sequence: TGCGCCAGCAGGGACAGGGTGAACACTGAAGCTTTCTTT.

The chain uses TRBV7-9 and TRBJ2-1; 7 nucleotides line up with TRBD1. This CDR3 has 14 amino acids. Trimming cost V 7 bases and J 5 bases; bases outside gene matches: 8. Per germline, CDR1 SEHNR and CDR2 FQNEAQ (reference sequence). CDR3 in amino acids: CASNDRARNNEQFF. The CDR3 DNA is TGTGCCAGCAACGACAGGGCTAGAAACAATGAGCAGTTCTTC.

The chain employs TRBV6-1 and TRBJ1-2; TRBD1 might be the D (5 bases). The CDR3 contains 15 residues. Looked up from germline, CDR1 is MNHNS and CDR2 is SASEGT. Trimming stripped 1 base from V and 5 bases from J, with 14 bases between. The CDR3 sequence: CASSEGVNPGYGYTF. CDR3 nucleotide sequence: TGTGCCAGCAGTGAAGGTGTTAATCCAGGGTATGGCTACACCTTC.

CDR3 residues: CATDQEGGDEKLFF. The CDR3 DNA sequence: TGTGCCACCGATCAGGAGGGTGGAGATGAAAAACTGTTTTTT. J is TRBJ1-4 and V is TRBV28; unclear D gene. The CDR3 consists of 14 residues. CDR1 and CDR2 from the germline V gene are MDHEN and SYDVKM. Trimming cost V 10 bases and J 6 bases, with 18 bases left between them.